The 9 T cell receptor beta chains listed next were all sequenced from one sample in a study of cytomegalovirus exposure and HLA in healthy donors. Both 60 Vbeta primers and 13 Jbeta primers went into the PCR. The method was immunoSEQ multiplex PCR; TCRdb's version includes in-frame clones alone and lacks a portion of them. The sample yields 35,000 to 45,000 clones, roughly 80% seen once. Sequencing input: PBMCs. The receptors shown here come from a woman aged 18-29 years in good health and CMV-seropositive.

This clone showed up many times. The chain carries TRBV6-5 and TRBJ1-1; D gene ambiguous. Germline CDR1 reads MNHEY; CDR2 reads SVGAGI. The V end was cut by 6 bases, the J end by 8 bases, with 10 bases between. The CDR3 is 11 residues long. The CDR3 DNA is TGTGCCAGCAGCCCGGGGTTGGAAGCTTTCTTT. Protein: CASSPGLEAFF.

For the CDR3, the DNA is TGTGCCAGCAGAGCGGGACAGGGAGCCTACAATGAGCAGTTCTTC. Translating gives CASRAGQGAYNEQFF. V usage is TRBV28 and J usage is TRBJ2-1; 9 nucleotides match TRBD1. The ends lost 6 bases at V and 2 bases at J; junction bases unmatched: 5. The CDR3 consists of 15 residues. Germline CDR1 reads MDHEN; CDR2 reads SYDVKM.

The chain's CDR3 is CASSPTAGGANVLTF. The DNA of the CDR3 is TGTGCCAGCAGCCCTACCGCGGGGGGGGCCAACGTCCTGACTTTC. This chain uses TRBV7-9 with TRBJ2-6, with a tentative D call TRBD2 (6 bases). The CDR3 sequence is 15 residues long. The germline V gene encodes CDR1 SEHNR and CDR2 FQNEAQ (reference sequence). V lost 5 bases and J 4 bases, leaving 12 bases between the germline ends.

The CDR3 here is CASSEAGGYNEQFF. The CDR3 nucleotides read TGTGCCAGCAGTGAAGCGGGGGGGTACAATGAGCAGTTCTTC. The chain employs TRBV6-4 and TRBJ2-1, with 10 bases that match TRBD2. CDR1 and CDR2 (germline): MRHNA, SNTAGT. The CDR3 is 14 residues long. The ends lost 3 bases at V and 4 bases at J; junction bases unmatched: 0.

This chain links TRBV7-2 with TRBJ2-1, with 8 bases aligning to TRBD2. Trimming took 4 bases from V and 7 from J; bases not matched to a gene: 6. CDR3 size: 14 residues. Germline V gives CDR1 SGHTA, CDR2 FQGNSA. This chain's CDR3 is CASSSGLAYNEQFF. The CDR3, as DNA: TGTGCCAGCAGCTCCGGACTAGCATATAATGAGCAGTTCTTC.

The chain links TRBV4-1 to TRBJ2-7; 11 bases map to TRBD2. CDR1 is MGHRA, CDR2 YSYEKL, per germline. This CDR3 region has 17 residues. V lost 1 base, J lost 2 bases, and 7 bases stayed unmatched. The DNA for the CDR3 is TGCGCCAGCAGCCAAGGGGGACTAGCGGAGCAGACCTACGAGCAGTACTTC. Amino acids: CASSQGGLAEQTYEQYF.

A single count supports this clone. J is TRBJ2-2 and V is TRBV29-1; maybe TRBD1 (6 bases). The V and J ends lost 7 bases and 3 bases respectively, with 15 bases between them. Germline V gene data show CDR1 as SQVTM and CDR2 as ANQGSEA. The CDR3 contains 14 residues. DNA for the CDR3: TGCAGCGCCAGGGGTAAACCCTACACCGGGGAGCTGTTTTTT. This codes for CSARGKPYTGELFF.

This chain links TRBV27 with TRBJ2-5, with 9 bases aligning to TRBD2. In germline, CDR1 is MNHEY, CDR2 SMNVEV (reference sequence). The CDR3 is 16 residues long. The V and J ends lost 1 base and 2 bases, in that order; junction bases with no gene match: 5. DNA of the CDR3: TGTGCCAGCAGTTTATACCCAGCGGGAGGACAAGAGACCCAGTACTTC. Its translation: CASSLYPAGGQETQYF.

This clone was counted once. This chain connects TRBV11-2 to TRBJ2-3, with TRBD2 identical over 8 bases. Looked up from germline, CDR1 is SGHAT and CDR2 is FQNNGV. CDR3 length: 17 amino acids. V shed 0 bases, J shed 4 bases, and the junction held 9 bases outside the gene matches. In DNA form, the CDR3 reads TGTGCCAGCAGCTTAGACCCGAGAAAGCGGGGGCCAGATACGCAGTATTTT. Amino acids: CASSLDPRKRGPDTQYF.